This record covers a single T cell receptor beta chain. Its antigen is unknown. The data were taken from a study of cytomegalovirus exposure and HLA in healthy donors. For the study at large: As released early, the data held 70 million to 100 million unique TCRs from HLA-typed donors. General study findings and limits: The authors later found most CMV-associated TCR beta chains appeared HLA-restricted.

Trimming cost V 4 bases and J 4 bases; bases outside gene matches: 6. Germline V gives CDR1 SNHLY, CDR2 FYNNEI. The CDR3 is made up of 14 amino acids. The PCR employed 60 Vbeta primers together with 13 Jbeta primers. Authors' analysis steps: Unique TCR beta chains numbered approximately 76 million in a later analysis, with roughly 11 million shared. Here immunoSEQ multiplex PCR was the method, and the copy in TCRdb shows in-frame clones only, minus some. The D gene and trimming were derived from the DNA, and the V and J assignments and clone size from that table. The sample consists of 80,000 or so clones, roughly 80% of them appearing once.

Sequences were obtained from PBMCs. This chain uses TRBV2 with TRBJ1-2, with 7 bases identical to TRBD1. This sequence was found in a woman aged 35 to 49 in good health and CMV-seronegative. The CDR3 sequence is CASSGQGVGYGYTF. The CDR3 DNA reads TGTGCCAGCAGTGGACAGGGCGTTGGCTATGGCTACACCTTC.